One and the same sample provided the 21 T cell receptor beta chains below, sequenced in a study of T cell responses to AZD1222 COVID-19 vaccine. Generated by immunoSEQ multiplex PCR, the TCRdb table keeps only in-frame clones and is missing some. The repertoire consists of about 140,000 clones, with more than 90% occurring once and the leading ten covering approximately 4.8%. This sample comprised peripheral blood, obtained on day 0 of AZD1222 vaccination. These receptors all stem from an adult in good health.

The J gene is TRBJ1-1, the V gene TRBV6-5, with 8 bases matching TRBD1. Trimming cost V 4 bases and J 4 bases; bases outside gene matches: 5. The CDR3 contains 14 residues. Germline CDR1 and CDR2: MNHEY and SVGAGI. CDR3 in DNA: TGTGCCAGCAGTTGGACAGGGATGGGCACTGAAGCTTTCTTT. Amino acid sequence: CASSWTGMGTEAFF.

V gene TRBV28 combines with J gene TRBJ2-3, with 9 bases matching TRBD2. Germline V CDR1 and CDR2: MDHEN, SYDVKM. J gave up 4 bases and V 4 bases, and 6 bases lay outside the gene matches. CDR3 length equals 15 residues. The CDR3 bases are TGTGCCAGCAGTTCCTTAGCGGGGGTATCAGATACGCAGTATTTT. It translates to CASSSLAGVSDTQYF.

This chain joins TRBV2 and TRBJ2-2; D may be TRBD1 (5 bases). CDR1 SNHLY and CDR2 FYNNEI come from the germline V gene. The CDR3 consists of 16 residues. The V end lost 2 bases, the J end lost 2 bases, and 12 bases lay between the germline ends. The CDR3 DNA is TGTGCCAGCAGTGAAATGGGGCCAGGTAACACCGGGGAGCTGTTTTTT. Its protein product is CASSEMGPGNTGELFF.

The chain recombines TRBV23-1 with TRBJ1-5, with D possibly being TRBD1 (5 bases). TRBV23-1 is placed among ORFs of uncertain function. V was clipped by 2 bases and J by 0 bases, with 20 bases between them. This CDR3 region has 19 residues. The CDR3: CASSQGMRTGAYSNQPQHF. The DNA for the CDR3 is TGCGCCAGCAGTCAAGGTATGAGAACAGGCGCATATAGCAATCAGCCCCAGCATTTT.

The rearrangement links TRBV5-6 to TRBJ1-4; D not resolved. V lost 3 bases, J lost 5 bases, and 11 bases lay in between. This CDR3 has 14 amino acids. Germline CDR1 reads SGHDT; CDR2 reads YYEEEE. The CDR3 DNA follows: TGTGCCAGCAGCTCGCAGGTTAGCAATGAAAAACTGTTTTTT. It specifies CASSSQVSNEKLFF.

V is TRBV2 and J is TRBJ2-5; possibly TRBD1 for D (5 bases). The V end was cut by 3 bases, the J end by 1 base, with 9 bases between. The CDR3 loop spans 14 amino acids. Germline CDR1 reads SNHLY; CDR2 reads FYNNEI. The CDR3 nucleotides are TGTGCCAGCAGTGATTTCCAGGGCCAAGAGACCCAGTACTTC. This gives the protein CASSDFQGQETQYF.

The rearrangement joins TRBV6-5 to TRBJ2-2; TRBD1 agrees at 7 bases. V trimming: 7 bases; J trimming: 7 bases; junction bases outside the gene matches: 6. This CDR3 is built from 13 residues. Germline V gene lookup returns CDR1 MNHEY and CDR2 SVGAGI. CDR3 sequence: CASKRRGIGELFF. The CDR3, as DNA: TGTGCCAGCAAGCGCAGGGGGATCGGGGAGCTGTTTTTT.

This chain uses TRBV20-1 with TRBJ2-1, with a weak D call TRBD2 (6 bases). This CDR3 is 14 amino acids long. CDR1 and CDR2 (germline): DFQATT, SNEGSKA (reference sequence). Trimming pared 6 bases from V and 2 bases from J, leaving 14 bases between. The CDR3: CSASGGETYNEQFF. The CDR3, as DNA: TGCAGTGCCAGTGGAGGGGAAACCTACAATGAGCAGTTCTTC.

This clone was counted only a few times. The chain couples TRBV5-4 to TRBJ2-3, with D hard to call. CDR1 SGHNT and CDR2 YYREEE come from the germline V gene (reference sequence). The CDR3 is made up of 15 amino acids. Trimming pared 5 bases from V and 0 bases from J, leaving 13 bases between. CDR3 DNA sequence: TGTGCCAGCAGTCAGTTCGACCTTAGCACAGATACGCAGTATTTT. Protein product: CASSQFDLSTDTQYF.

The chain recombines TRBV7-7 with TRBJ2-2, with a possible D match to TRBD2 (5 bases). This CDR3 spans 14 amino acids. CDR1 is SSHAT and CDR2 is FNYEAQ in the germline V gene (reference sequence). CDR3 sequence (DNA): TGTGCTAGCGCGCAGGCCGCGAACACCGGGGAGCTGTTTTTT. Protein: CASAQAANTGELFF.

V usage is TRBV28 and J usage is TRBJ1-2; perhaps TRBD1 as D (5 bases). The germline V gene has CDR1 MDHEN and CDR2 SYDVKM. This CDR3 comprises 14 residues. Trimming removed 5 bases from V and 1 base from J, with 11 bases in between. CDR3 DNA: TGTGCCAGCAGTCCGGGGGTGGGTAACTATGGCTACACCTTC. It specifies CASSPGVGNYGYTF.

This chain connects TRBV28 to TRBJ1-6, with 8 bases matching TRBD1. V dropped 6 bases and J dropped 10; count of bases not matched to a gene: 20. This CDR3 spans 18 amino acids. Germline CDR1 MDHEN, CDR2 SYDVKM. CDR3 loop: CASSLGGAGGHRRSPLHF. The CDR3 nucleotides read TGTGCCAGCAGCCTGGGGGGGGCAGGGGGCCACCGGCGGTCACCCCTCCACTTT.

CDR3 DNA sequence: TGTGCCAGCACCATCCGAAACACTGAAGCTTTCTTT. It encodes CASTIRNTEAFF. The rearrangement uses TRBV28 and TRBJ1-1; D is undetermined. In germline, CDR1 is MDHEN, CDR2 SYDVKM. V lost 7 bases and J 2 bases, leaving 8 bases between the germline ends. The CDR3 has 12 residues.

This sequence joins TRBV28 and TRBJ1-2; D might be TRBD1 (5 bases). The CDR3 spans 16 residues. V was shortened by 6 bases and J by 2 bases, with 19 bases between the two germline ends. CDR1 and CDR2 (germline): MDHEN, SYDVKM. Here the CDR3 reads CASSPTGLFPNYGYTF. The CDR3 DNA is TGTGCCAGCAGCCCTACGGGACTCTTCCCGAACTATGGCTACACCTTC.

In DNA form, the CDR3 reads TGTGCCAGCAGCTTCAGGGGGGCACGGGAGCAGTTCTTC. Translating it yields CASSFRGAREQFF. The chain couples TRBV7-2 to TRBJ2-1; D may be TRBD1 (7 bases). Germline CDR1 reads SGHTA; CDR2 reads FQGNSA. V dropped 3 bases and J dropped 10 bases, with 13 bases sitting between them. The length of the CDR3 is 13 residues.

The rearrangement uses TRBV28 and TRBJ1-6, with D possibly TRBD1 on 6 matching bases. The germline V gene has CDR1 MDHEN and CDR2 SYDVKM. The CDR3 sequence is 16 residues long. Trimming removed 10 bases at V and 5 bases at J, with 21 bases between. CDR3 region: CATTSVAGANNSPLHF. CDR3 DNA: TGTGCCACCACATCCGTCGCGGGGGCAAATAATTCACCCCTCCACTTT.

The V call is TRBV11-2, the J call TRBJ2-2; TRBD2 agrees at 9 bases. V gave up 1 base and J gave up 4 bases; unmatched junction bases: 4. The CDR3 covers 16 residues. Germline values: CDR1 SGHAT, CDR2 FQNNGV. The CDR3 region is CASSLAWTSATGELFF. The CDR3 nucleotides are TGTGCCAGCAGCTTAGCTTGGACTAGCGCCACCGGGGAGCTGTTTTTT.

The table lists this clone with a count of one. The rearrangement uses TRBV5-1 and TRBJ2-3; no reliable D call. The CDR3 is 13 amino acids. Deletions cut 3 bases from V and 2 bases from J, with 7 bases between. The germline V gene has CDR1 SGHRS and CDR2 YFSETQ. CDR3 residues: CASSYLSTDTQYF. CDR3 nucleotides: TGCGCCAGCAGCTACCTTTCCACAGATACGCAGTATTTT.

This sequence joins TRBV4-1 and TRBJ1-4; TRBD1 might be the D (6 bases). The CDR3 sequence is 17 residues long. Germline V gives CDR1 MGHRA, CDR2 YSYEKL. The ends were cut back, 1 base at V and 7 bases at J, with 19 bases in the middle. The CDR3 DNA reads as TGCGCCAGCAGCCAAGGGCAGGGGTTTGTAATCGGTGAAAAACTGTTTTTT. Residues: CASSQGQGFVIGEKLFF.

CDR3 in amino acids: CAIGLGPNTEAFF. The CDR3, as DNA: TGTGCCATCGGGCTGGGACCGAACACTGAAGCTTTCTTT. This rearrangement joins TRBV10-3 to TRBJ1-1; possibly TRBD1 for D (5 bases). This CDR3 has 13 amino acids. Per the germline V gene, CDR1 is ENHRY and CDR2 is SYGVKD. V lost 8 bases to trimming and J lost 1 base, with 11 bases between them.

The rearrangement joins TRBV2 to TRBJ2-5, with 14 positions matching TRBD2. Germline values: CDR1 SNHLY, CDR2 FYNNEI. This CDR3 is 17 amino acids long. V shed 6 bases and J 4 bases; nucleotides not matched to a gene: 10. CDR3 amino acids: CASRPGTSGGKGETQYF. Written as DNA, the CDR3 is TGTGCCAGCAGGCCCGGGACTAGCGGGGGTAAAGGAGAGACCCAGTACTTC.